Described below is a single T cell receptor beta chain sequence and its context. The target of this receptor is not known. There are no base qualities to consult, and no much larger clone falls within one base. The time point label of this sample denotes: pre-transplant. Thawed unstimulated PBMCs were stained for CD3, CD4 and CD8 and FACS-sorted into CD3+CD4+ and CD3+CD8+ populations. Each of the 8 studied subjects was randomized to immunosuppression withdrawal. The Qiagen DNeasy Blood and Tissue Kit was used for isolation of genomic DNA. Frozen genomic DNA underwent high-throughput TCRbeta CDR3 sequencing by immunoSEQ, including PCR amplification, mapping, bias correction and internal controls. In the authors' own workflow: Only productive rearrangements were retained, with each unique TCRbeta sequence defined by its CDR3 nucleotide sequence together with its V and J gene. A sequence counted as donor-reactive only if the sequence showed at least 5-fold expansion in CFSE-low cells compared with unstimulated pre-transplant cells and had a frequency of at least 0.01%. Minimum frequency thresholds were set for each subject on the basis of the unstimulated sample with the lowest template count, so that a detection power of at least 90% was ensured. Repertoire turnover was measured by Jensen-Shannon divergence between the top 1000 TCRbeta sequences post- and pre-transplant. Two-sided Fisher's exact tests were used to test for changes in how often donor-reactive sequences were detected. Sourced from immuneACCESS, this table was stored by TCRdb with only in-frame sequences that have V and J called. A share of the clones is absent; for the studies checked, an unresolved V gene accounts for under half, and the remainder has no known explanation. The DNA gave D and trimming, while V, J and clone size come from that table. The sample table lists around 60,000 clones, 60% to 80% of them with a count of one. About 15% of the sample is in the top ten clones.

The CDR3, cysteine through phenylalanine, is 11 amino acids long. Only the CDR3 DNA stays, 33 bases, in frame from base 1. The junction shows trimming of 5 bases on V and 6 bases on J, plus 7 bases between the germline ends. The CDR1 and CDR2 encoded by the germline V gene are SGHDT and YYEEEE. This sample was included in a study of T cell clones after liver transplantation (dated by TCRdb to between 2018 and 2021). Background on the whole study: Samples were obtained from ITN030ST, a randomized trial in which withdrawal of immunosuppression was attempted within 2 years of liver transplantation. Donor-reactive T cell clones were identified by TCRbeta sequencing after a pre-transplant mixed lymphocyte reaction and then tracked in post-transplant blood. Third party-reactive TCRbeta sequences were also identified from pre-transplant MLRs to serve as an antigen-independent comparator for donor-reactive sequences. Of the eight recipients, a few were HCV-positive, while the remaining recipients had been transplanted for non-autoimmune, non-viral indications. Subjects received no induction therapy and standard immunosuppression until randomization at 12-24 months post-transplant. Tolerance meant complete immunosuppression withdrawal for at least one year without liver enzymes rising beyond twice the upper limit of normal. Blood samples were taken pre-transplant, pre-randomization before withdrawal, and post-randomization after full withdrawal or failed withdrawal. The study cohort included 8 liver transplant recipients, of whom 3 were classified as tolerant and 5 as non-tolerant. Beyond this particular receptor, the publication reports: The decline in donor-reactive sequences exceeded the decline in third party-reactive sequences, suggesting partial antigen-specific deletion that was unrelated to withdrawal success. In most of the 8 subjects, circulating donor-reactive CD4 TCRbeta sequences decreased significantly after transplant, regardless of tolerance or HCV status. Once repertoire turnover was taken into account, donor-reactive detection showed a significant reduction for CD4 in 7 of 8 subjects and for CD8 in 8 of 8. In a couple of subjects, low numbers of available donor cells limited the measurable donor-reactive repertoire. Without allograft tissue specimens, donor-reactive T cells may have migrated into the graft rather than being deleted. The conclusions were preliminary, being limited by small, heterogeneous patient numbers and by non-standardized post-transplant time points.

This clonotype was sampled from a human donor who received a liver transplant. The specimen was CD4+ T cells from blood, collected before liver transplant. Here the chain combines TRBV5-6 and TRBJ2-3; the D gene is perhaps TRBD2, on 5 matching bases. The DNA reads as follows: TGTGCCAGCAGTCGAGGGGATACGCAGTATTTT. Translated, this gives CASSRGDTQYF. The entire variable domain, with the stretches around the CDR3 drawn from the reference TRBV5-6 and TRBJ2-3 proteins, is DAGVTQSPTHLIKTRGQQVTLRCSPKSGHDTVSWYQQALGQGPQFIFQYYEEEERQRGNFPDRFSGHQFPNYSSELNVNALLLGDSALYLCASSRGDTQYFGPGTRLTVL.